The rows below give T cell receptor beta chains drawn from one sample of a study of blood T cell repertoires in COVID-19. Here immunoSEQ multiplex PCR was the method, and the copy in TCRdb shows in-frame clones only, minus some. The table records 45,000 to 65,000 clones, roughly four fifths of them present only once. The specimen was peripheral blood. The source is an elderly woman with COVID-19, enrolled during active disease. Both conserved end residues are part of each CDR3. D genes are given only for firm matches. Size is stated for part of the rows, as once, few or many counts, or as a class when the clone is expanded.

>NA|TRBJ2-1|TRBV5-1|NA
CASSLGQLSSYNEQFF
TGCGCCAGCAGCCTAGGACAGCTGAGCTCCTACAATGAGCAGTTCTTC
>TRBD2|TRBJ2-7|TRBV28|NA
CASSPLAEAYEQYF
TGTGCCAGCAGTCCCCTAGCGGAGGCCTACGAGCAGTACTTC
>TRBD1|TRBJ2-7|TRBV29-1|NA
CSVVGSDLGQGFYEQYF
TGCAGCGTTGTTGGTTCGGATTTGGGACAGGGGTTCTACGAGCAGTACTTC
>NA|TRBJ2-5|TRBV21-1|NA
CASSKANRLQETQYF
TGTGCCAGCAGCAAAGCTAACCGACTCCAAGAGACCCAGTACTTC
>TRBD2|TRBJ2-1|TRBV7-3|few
CASSLMASGYNEQFF
TGTGCCAGCAGCTTAATGGCTAGCGGGTACAATGAGCAGTTCTTC
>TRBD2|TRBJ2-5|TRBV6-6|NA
CASSRDGREGTQYF
TGTGCCAGCAGTCGGGACGGCCGGGAGGGGACCCAGTACTTC
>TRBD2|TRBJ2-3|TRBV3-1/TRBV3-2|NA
CASSLGRGRNTDTQYF
TGTGCCAGCAGCCTCGGGAGGGGGAGGAACACAGATACGCAGTATTTT
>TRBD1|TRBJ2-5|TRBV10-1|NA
CASSGTGSGETQYF
TGCGCCAGCAGTGGGACAGGGAGCGGGGAGACCCAGTACTTC
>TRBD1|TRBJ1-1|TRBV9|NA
CASSVDPGGNTEAFF
TGTGCCAGCAGCGTAGACCCAGGGGGGAACACTGAAGCTTTCTTT
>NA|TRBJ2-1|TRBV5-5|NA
CASSLGQALSYNEQFF
TGTGCCAGCAGCTTGGGACAGGCCCTTTCCTACAATGAGCAGTTCTTC
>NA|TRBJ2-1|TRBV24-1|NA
CATSDLGSGTYNEQFF
TGTGCCACCAGTGATTTAGGCAGCGGGACATACAATGAGCAGTTCTTC
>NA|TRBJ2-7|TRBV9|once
CASSVEGGFSYEQYF
TGTGCCAGCAGCGTAGAGGGGGGGTTCTCCTACGAGCAGTACTTC
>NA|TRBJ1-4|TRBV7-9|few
CASSLLQATNEKLFF
TGTGCCAGCAGCTTACTACAGGCAACTAATGAAAAACTGTTTTTT
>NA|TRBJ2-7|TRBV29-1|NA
CSVAHSMYEQYF
TGCAGCGTTGCCCATAGCATGTACGAGCAGTACTTC
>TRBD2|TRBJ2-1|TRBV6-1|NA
CASSVAGGPTEQFF
TGTGCCAGCAGTGTAGCGGGAGGGCCCACTGAGCAGTTCTTC
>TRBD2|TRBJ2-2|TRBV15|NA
CATSRGLAGDAGELFF
TGTGCCACCAGCAGAGGACTAGCGGGAGACGCCGGGGAGCTGTTTTTT
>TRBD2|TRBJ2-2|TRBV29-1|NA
CSAREGLAGVTGELFF
TGCAGCGCACGAGAGGGACTAGCGGGAGTCACCGGGGAGCTGTTTTTT
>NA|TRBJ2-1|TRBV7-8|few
CASSPLLVWKNEQFF
TGTGCCAGCAGCCCTCTACTAGTGTGGAAGAATGAGCAGTTCTTC
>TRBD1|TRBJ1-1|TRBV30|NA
CAWSVLLTGGENTEAFF
TGTGCCTGGAGTGTACTCCTGACAGGGGGGGAGAACACTGAAGCTTTCTTT
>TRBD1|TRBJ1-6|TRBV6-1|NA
CASSESYRGRWSPLHF
TGTGCCAGCAGTGAATCCTACAGGGGCCGGTGGTCACCCCTCCACTTT
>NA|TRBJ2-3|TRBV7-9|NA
CASSSGLGSTDTQYF
TGTGCCAGCAGCTCAGGACTGGGTAGTACAGATACGCAGTATTTT
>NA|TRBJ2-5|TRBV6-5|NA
CASSYYSGQETQYF
TGTGCCAGCAGTTACTATAGCGGCCAAGAGACCCAGTACTTC
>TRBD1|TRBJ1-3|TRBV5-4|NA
CASSLAPAGGPGNTIYF
TGTGCCAGCAGCTTGGCCCCTGCAGGGGGCCCTGGAAACACCATATATTTT
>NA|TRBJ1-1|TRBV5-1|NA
CASSLSYRVSTEAFF
TGCGCCAGCAGCTTGTCATACAGGGTCAGCACTGAAGCTTTCTTT
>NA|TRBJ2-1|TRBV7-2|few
CASSFSPSYNEQFF
TGTGCCAGCAGCTTCTCCCCCTCCTACAATGAGCAGTTCTTC
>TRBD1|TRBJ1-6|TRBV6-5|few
CASSYGDRGNSPLHF
TGTGCCAGCAGTTACGGGGACAGGGGTAATTCACCCCTCCACTTT
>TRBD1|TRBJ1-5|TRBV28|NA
CASRDRGGENQPQHF
TGTGCCAGCCGGGACAGGGGAGGGGAAAATCAGCCCCAGCATTTT
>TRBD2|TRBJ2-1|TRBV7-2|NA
CASSFGGSIYNEQFF
TGTGCCAGCAGCTTCGGCGGGAGTATCTACAATGAGCAGTTCTTC
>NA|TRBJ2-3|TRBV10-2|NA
CASRVEVTDTQYF
TGCGCCAGCAGGGTAGAGGTCACAGATACGCAGTATTTT
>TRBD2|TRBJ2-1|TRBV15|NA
CATSTLIAGLAGGGGLDEQFF
TGTGCCACCAGCACCCTCATAGCGGGACTAGCGGGAGGCGGGGGTCTCGATGAGCAGTTCTTC
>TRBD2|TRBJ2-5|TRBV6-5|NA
CASKASGAQETQYF
TGTGCCAGCAAGGCTAGCGGGGCACAAGAGACCCAGTACTTC
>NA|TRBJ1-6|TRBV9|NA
CASSVGTGLSPLHF
TGTGCCAGCAGCGTAGGAACAGGCCTGTCACCCCTCCACTTT
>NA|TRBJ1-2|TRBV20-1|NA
CSASPPRVDPEHYGYTF
TGCAGTGCTAGTCCCCCGAGGGTGGACCCTGAGCACTATGGCTACACCTTC
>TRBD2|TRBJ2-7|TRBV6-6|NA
CASSYPEGGVEQYF
TGTGCCAGCAGTTACCCGGAGGGAGGGGTCGAGCAGTACTTC
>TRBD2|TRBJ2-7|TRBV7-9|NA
CASSPYFGGGEQYF
TGTGCCAGCAGCCCCTACTTTGGGGGGGGTGAGCAGTACTTC